The entry below gives a single T cell receptor beta chain sequence along with its context. Its antigen is unidentified. This sample was included in a study of CD8+CD57+ T cells in acquired aplastic anemia. Study-level background: Yields of DNA that came from sorted CD4+ and CD8+ cells averaged roughly 3.2 ug. General observations from the study: The study identified 25 to 30 CD8+ CDR3 sequences shared by patients and controls. Any difference that existed in CD8+ Simpson's diversity between patients and controls was not significant.

The CDR3 loop spans 12 amino acids. V shed 8 bases and J 5 bases; nucleotides not matched to a gene: 5. Germline loops: CDR1 SNHLY, CDR2 FYNNEI. TCR beta VDJ and CDR3 profiles were obtained from a genomic DNA template. TCRdb reprocessed the reads via MiXCR and lists one record per CDR3 protein. The sample contains about 190,000 distinct CDR3 sequences, 40% to 55% of which appear only once. An expansion of CD8+CD57+ cells by flow cytometry had been shown in patients chosen for sequencing. No patient had been given any therapy when blood was sampled. The J gene is TRBJ2-5, the V gene TRBV2; 7 nucleotides agree with TRBD2. The receptor was derived from a human donor with aplastic anemia. The sequenced sample consisted of sorted CD4+, CD8+, or CD8+CD57+ T cells (not recorded which) from PBMCs. The CDR3 loop reads CASGRVSETQYF. In DNA, the CDR3 is TGTGCCAGCGGGAGGGTATCGGAGACCCAGTACTTC.